The rows below give T cell receptor beta chains drawn from one sample of a study of blood T cell repertoires in COVID-19. Assay used: immunoSEQ multiplex PCR; TCRdb lists only in-frame clones, some missing. The sample shows roughly 160,000 clones, about four fifths of them seen only once. The specimen sequenced was PBMCs or T cells enriched from blood (not recorded which). The receptors derive from a woman in her sixties or seventies who had recovered from COVID-19. CDR3s include the opening cysteine and the closing phenylalanine or tryptophan. The order of the fields is V gene, J gene, D gene, clone size, CDR3 DNA, CDR3 protein. A D gene is named only where the DNA matches it firmly. Only part of the rows carry a size: once, few, many, or a class if the clone is expanded.

TRBV3-1/TRBV3-2,TRBJ1-6,TRBD1,NA,TGTGCCAGCAGGGACAGGAACTATAATTCACCCCTCCACTTT,CASRDRNYNSPLHF
TRBV4-1,TRBJ1-1,NA,NA,TGCGCCAGCAGCCTCACAGGGTCAGGGTGGGGCACTGAAGCTTTCTTT,CASSLTGSGWGTEAFF
TRBV23-1,TRBJ2-1,TRBD2,few,TGCGCCAGCAGTCAATCTTTTCGGCGAGCGGGGGGCTCCTACAATGAGCAGTTCTTC,CASSQSFRRAGGSYNEQFF
TRBV5-1,TRBJ2-1,TRBD2,few,TGCGCCAGCAGCCAGACTAGCGGGGGGGCCGTGACTCCGTTCTTC,CASSQTSGGAVTPFF
TRBV4-1,TRBJ2-3,NA,NA,TGCGCCAGCAGCCAACCTAGGAACCCAGATACGCAGTATTTT,CASSQPRNPDTQYF
TRBV19,TRBJ1-2,TRBD1,NA,TGTGCCAGTAGTTTCCCGGGGGACAGAATCTACACCTTC,CASSFPGDRIYTF
TRBV9,TRBJ2-1,TRBD2,NA,TGTGCCAGCAGTATTAGCGGGGGGGCCAGGAATGAGCAGTTCTTC,CASSISGGARNEQFF
TRBV3-1/TRBV3-2,TRBJ2-1,TRBD2,NA,TGTGCCAGCGAGCCAATTTCACTAGCGGGGGGGCAAAATGAGCAGTTCTTC,CASEPISLAGGQNEQFF
TRBV7-2,TRBJ2-7,TRBD2,NA,TGTGCCAGCAGTAGGGACTACAGCTCCTACGAGCAGTACTTC,CASSRDYSSYEQYF
TRBV20-1,TRBJ2-3,NA,NA,TGCAGTGCTAGGATAGCGGATACGCAGTATTTT,CSARIADTQYF
TRBV5-1,TRBJ2-2,TRBD2,NA,TGCGCCAGCAGCTTGACTAGCGGGCCCACCGGGGAGCTGTTTTTT,CASSLTSGPTGELFF
TRBV5-1,TRBJ2-3,NA,NA,TGCGCCAGCAGCTTGGCAGCGGGCACAGATACGCAGTATTTT,CASSLAAGTDTQYF
TRBV13,TRBJ2-1,NA,NA,TGTGCCAGCAGCCCCGGTGTCGGGTACAATGAGCAGTTCTTC,CASSPGVGYNEQFF
TRBV3-1/TRBV3-2,TRBJ1-1,NA,NA,TGTGCCAGCAGCCAAGATTCCGAGGGTGGCACTGAAGCTTTCTTT,CASSQDSEGGTEAFF
TRBV30,TRBJ1-5,NA,NA,TGTGCCTGGACTGGACAGTTAAATCAGCCCCAGCATTTT,CAWTGQLNQPQHF
TRBV7-8,TRBJ1-1,NA,NA,TGTGCCAGCGCCCAGTACACTGAAGCTTTCTTT,CASAQYTEAFF
TRBV5-5,TRBJ1-1,TRBD1,NA,TGTGCCAGCAGCCCTGCCCTTACCGGGACAGGGACGGACACTGAAGCTTTCTTT,CASSPALTGTGTDTEAFF
TRBV5-8,TRBJ2-7,TRBD1,NA,TGTGCCAGCAGCCTGGACAGGGGGGCTTACGAGCAGTACTTC,CASSLDRGAYEQYF
TRBV6-5,TRBJ1-2,TRBD1,NA,TGTGCCAGCAGTTACGGACAGGGTCGGGTAATTGGCTACACCTTC,CASSYGQGRVIGYTF
TRBV11-3,TRBJ2-3,NA,NA,TGTGCCAGCAGCTTAGGCACTAACACAGATACGCAGTATTTT,CASSLGTNTDTQYF
TRBV5-5,TRBJ2-3,TRBD2,NA,TGTGCCAGCAGCTCCCGACTAGCGACAGATACGCAGTATTTT,CASSSRLATDTQYF
TRBV27,TRBJ2-7,NA,NA,TGTGCCACCAACCTAGGGGTAGAGCAGTACTTC,CATNLGVEQYF
TRBV3-1/TRBV3-2,TRBJ2-1,TRBD2,NA,TGTGCCAGCAGCCAGGGACTAGCGGGGTACAATGAGCAGTTCTTC,CASSQGLAGYNEQFF
TRBV9,TRBJ2-7,TRBD1,NA,TGTGCCAGCAGCGTAGAAGTGACAGGGGCTGGGGAGCAGTACTTC,CASSVEVTGAGEQYF
TRBV13,TRBJ2-7,TRBD2,NA,TGCGCCCGCCGCCGGGGGCTCGCGGGGGGTTACGAGCAGTACTTC,CARRRGLAGGYEQYF
TRBV14,TRBJ1-6,NA,NA,TGTGCCAGCAGCCAGTCCCCGGTTATGGCCCTCCACTTT,CASSQSPVMALHF
TRBV19,TRBJ2-5,NA,NA,TGTGCCAGTAGTTATCCTGGACTGAGCGAGACCCAGTACTTC,CASSYPGLSETQYF
TRBV4-2,TRBJ2-3,TRBD1,NA,TGTGCCAGCAGCCTCGGGACAGGGATACTAGATACGCAGTATTTT,CASSLGTGILDTQYF
TRBV5-6,TRBJ2-7,NA,few,TGTGCCAGCAGCTTGGCACAGGGATCGCAGTACTTC,CASSLAQGSQYF
TRBV7-2,TRBJ2-7,TRBD2,NA,TGTGCCAGCAGCGCCCAGACTAGCGGGACCCGAGGCGAGCAGTACTTC,CASSAQTSGTRGEQYF
TRBV6-5,TRBJ1-3,TRBD1,NA,TGTGCCAGCAGTTACCTGGACAGGGGGCGCGGAAACACCATATATTTT,CASSYLDRGRGNTIYF
TRBV11-2,TRBJ1-2,NA,NA,TGTGCCAGCAGCCCCCAGGGCAGTACTAACTATGGCTACACCTTC,CASSPQGSTNYGYTF
TRBV9,TRBJ2-1,NA,NA,TGTGCCAGCAGCGTGGAATGGGCCTCCTACAATGAGCAGTTCTTC,CASSVEWASYNEQFF
TRBV19,TRBJ1-2,TRBD1,once,TGTGCCAGTAGCCAAGGACAGGGGATCAACTATGGCTACACCTTC,CASSQGQGINYGYTF
TRBV3-1/TRBV3-2,TRBJ2-1,NA,NA,TGTGCCAGCAGCCAAGGTCCCATCATACAATACAATGAGCAGTTCTTC,CASSQGPIIQYNEQFF
TRBV10-1,TRBJ2-1,TRBD2,NA,TGCGCCAGCAGCCTAGCGGGGAACAATGAGCAGTTCTTC,CASSLAGNNEQFF